This entry lists 17 T cell receptor beta chains sequenced from one sample in a study of long-term antiretroviral therapy in people with HIV. Investigators performed immunoSEQ version v3.0 at survey level. The method was immunoSEQ multiplex PCR; TCRdb's version includes in-frame clones alone and lacks a portion of them. This table has 17,000 or so clones, about 84% appearing once. The source material was unsorted PBMCs, sampled roughly 14 months before starting antiretroviral therapy. These receptors all come from a man aged 25-45 years with HIV.

The chain carries TRBV6-6 and TRBJ2-1; no clear D. This CDR3 region has 13 residues. Germline V gene lookup returns CDR1 MNHNY and CDR2 SVGAGI (reference sequence). V was pared by 5 bases and J by 9 bases, with 14 bases between. CDR3 nucleotides: TGTGCCAGCAGTATAAACCATGCACGTGAGCAGTTCTTC. It translates to CASSINHAREQFF.

This clone was recorded a few times. The rearrangement links TRBV19 to TRBJ2-2; D is uncertain. Germline CDR1 and CDR2: LNHDA and SQIVND (reference sequence). This CDR3 spans 11 amino acids. V was pared by 8 bases and J by 6 bases, with 7 bases between. CDR3 residues: CASVESGELFF. CDR3 in DNA: TGTGCCAGTGTCGAGTCCGGGGAGCTGTTTTTT.

The V gene is TRBV7-2, the J gene TRBJ1-1, with TRBD1 matching 7 bases. Germline V lookup: CDR1 SGHTA, CDR2 FQGNSA. Trimming took 5 bases from V and 7 from J; bases not matched to a gene: 4. The CDR3 contains 12 residues. CDR3 nucleotides: TGTGCCAGCAGCCAGGGGGTCGGTGAAGCTTTCTTT. It is translated as CASSQGVGEAFF.

The chain combines TRBV11-2 with TRBJ2-1, with D perhaps matching TRBD2 (6 bases). The ends were cut back, 7 bases at V and 2 bases at J, with 15 bases in the middle. Germline V lookup: CDR1 SGHAT, CDR2 FQNNGV. The CDR3 is 15 residues long. This CDR3 is CASKMPGAPYNEQFF. The CDR3 region has the DNA TGTGCCAGCAAAATGCCGGGAGCTCCCTACAATGAGCAGTTCTTC.

This clone was seen more than once but under ten times. This rearrangement joins TRBV6-5 to TRBJ2-5; D is uncertain. In germline, CDR1 is MNHEY, CDR2 SVGAGI. The CDR3 has 15 residues. The germline V and J ends were trimmed by 0 bases and 2 bases, with 10 bases remaining between them. The CDR3 DNA sequence: TGTGCCAGCAGTTACTCCGACGGATTTCAAGAGACCCAGTACTTC. Its translation: CASSYSDGFQETQYF.

The rearrangement links TRBV27 to TRBJ1-4, with D hard to call. The CDR3 is 14 residues long. The V gene's germline CDR1 is MNHEY and CDR2 SMNVEV (reference sequence). V was shortened by 6 bases and J by 7 bases, with 15 bases between the two germline ends. The CDR3, as DNA: TGTGCCAGCAGCCCCGGCCCGGTCGTTGAAAAACTGTTTTTT. Translated: CASSPGPVVEKLFF.

The chain employs TRBV10-3 and TRBJ1-5; no clear D gene. V lost 8 bases and J lost 1, with 6 bases in between. The CDR3 has 12 residues. Germline assignment: CDR1 ENHRY and CDR2 SYGVKD. The CDR3 protein is CAISQSNQPQHF. CDR3 nucleotides: TGTGCCATCTCCCAGAGCAATCAGCCCCAGCATTTT.

This clone was seen just once. The gene calls are TRBV29-1 and TRBJ2-1; perhaps D is TRBD1 or TRBD2 (6 bases each). V lost 1 base and J lost 13, with 17 bases in between. The CDR3 extends over 13 amino acids. CDR1 and CDR2 from the germline V gene are SQVTM and ANQGSEA. The chain's CDR3 is CSVEGPYEGGQFF. In DNA, the CDR3 is TGCAGCGTTGAAGGCCCTTACGAGGGGGGCCAGTTCTTC.

V is TRBV2 and J is TRBJ2-5; TRBD2 is a possible D gene (6 bases). The CDR3 contains 13 residues. Germline-derived CDR1 and CDR2 are SNHLY and FYNNEI. The germline V and J ends were trimmed by 10 bases and 5 bases, with 17 bases remaining between them. This CDR3 is CATKAGTGETQYF. The CDR3 DNA reads as TGTGCCACGAAGGCGGGGACGGGGGAGACCCAGTACTTC. The variable domain in full, with the rest retrieved from reference TRBV2 and TRBJ2-5, is EPEVTQTPSHQVTQMGQEVILRCVPISNHLYFYWYRQILGQKVEFLVSFYNNEISEKSEIFDDQFSVERPDGSNFTLKIRSTKLEDSAMYFCATKAGTGETQYFGPGTRLLVL.

This chain's CDR3 is CASSIGNWRNEQFF. The CDR3 bases are TGTGCCAGTAGTATAGGGAACTGGCGGAATGAGCAGTTCTTC. This chain uses TRBV19 with TRBJ2-1; D is unclear. The CDR3 totals 14 residues. V shed 1 base and J shed 7 bases, with 11 bases lying between them. The V gene's germline CDR1 is LNHDA and CDR2 SQIVND (reference sequence).

The J gene is TRBJ1-6, the V gene TRBV19; TRBD1 matches 7 bases. Trimming took 10 bases from V and 7 from J; bases not matched to a gene: 10. Germline CDR1 LNHDA, CDR2 SQIVND (reference sequence). CDR3 length equals 14 residues. In DNA, the CDR3 is TGTGCCACCACTCCGACAGGGTCAAATTCACCCCTCCACTTT. Translation gives CATTPTGSNSPLHF.

This chain uses TRBV10-3 with TRBJ1-1, with D maybe TRBD1 (5 bases). The CDR3 runs 14 residues. The V end was cut by 0 bases, the J end by 1 base, with 6 bases between. Germline lookup yields CDR1 ENHRY and CDR2 SYGVKD. CDR3 sequence: CAISESGGNTEAFF. CDR3 DNA sequence: TGTGCCATCAGTGAGTCTGGGGGGAACACTGAAGCTTTCTTT.

This sequence joins TRBV10-2 and TRBJ1-5; D perhaps matches TRBD1 (6 bases). V shed 2 bases and J shed 5 bases, with 22 bases lying between them. Germline V gives CDR1 WSHSY, CDR2 SAAADI. The CDR3 contains 18 residues. This CDR3 reads CASSERNRALFGYQPQHF. The CDR3 nucleotides are TGCGCCAGCAGTGAGCGAAACAGGGCCCTATTCGGCTATCAGCCCCAGCATTTT.

The chain joins TRBV10-1 to TRBJ2-1; no firm D call. CDR3 length equals 13 residues. Trimming pared 0 bases from V and 7 bases from J, leaving 7 bases between. Looked up from germline, CDR1 is WNHNN and CDR2 is SYGVQD (reference sequence). The CDR3 bases are TGCGCCAGCAGTGAGTCGGTCGTAAATGAGCAGTTCTTC. It yields the protein CASSESVVNEQFF.

This clone came up a few times. This chain links TRBV2 with TRBJ1-5; 10 bases align to TRBD1. Germline V gives CDR1 SNHLY, CDR2 FYNNEI. The CDR3 is 16 residues long. V shed 4 bases, J shed 5 bases, and the junction held 8 bases outside the gene matches. The CDR3 nucleotides are TGTGCCAGCAGTGCCTCGACAGGGGGCGCCGATCAGCCCCAGCATTTT. Its translation: CASSASTGGADQPQHF. The whole variable domain, remainder taken from reference TRBV2 and TRBJ1-5, is EPEVTQTPSHQVTQMGQEVILRCVPISNHLYFYWYRQILGQKVEFLVSFYNNEISEKSEIFDDQFSVERPDGSNFTLKIRSTKLEDSAMYFCASSASTGGADQPQHFGDGTRLSIL.

In nucleotides, the CDR3 is TGTGCCAGCAGCCAAGATCGGGGGTCCTACAATGAGCAGTTCTTC. Its protein is CASSQDRGSYNEQFF. The chain has TRBV4-2 and TRBJ2-1, with a weak D call TRBD2 (6 bases). The CDR3 contains 15 residues. Germline assignment: CDR1 LGHNA and CDR2 YNFKEQ. Trimming cost V 0 bases and J 1 base, with 7 bases left between them.

This rearrangement joins TRBV7-9 to TRBJ1-4; 7 positions match TRBD1. CDR3 size: 15 residues. Trimming at V came to 4 bases and at J to 3 bases, leaving 5 bases not matched to a gene. Per the germline V gene, CDR1 is SEHNR and CDR2 is FQNEAQ (reference sequence). CDR3 residues: CASSSQGSPNEKLFF. For the CDR3, the DNA is TGTGCCAGCAGCTCACAGGGGTCTCCTAATGAAAAACTGTTTTTT.